Shown below are 10 T cell receptor beta chains from a single sample sequenced in a study of blood T cell repertoires in COVID-19. TCRdb keeps only in-frame clones here, not all; method: immunoSEQ multiplex PCR. The sample lists about 5,900 clones; 70% to 90% were seen once. Material: peripheral blood. The receptors come from a human donor in a cohort sampled during active COVID-19.

The rearrangement links TRBV2 to TRBJ2-5; D gene unclear. V lost 1 base to trimming and J lost 1 base, with 10 bases between them. Germline V lookup: CDR1 SNHLY, CDR2 FYNNEI. CDR3 size: 15 residues. The CDR3 sequence: CASSEGAATQETQYF. CDR3 DNA sequence: TGTGCCAGCAGTGAAGGGGCTGCTACCCAAGAGACCCAGTACTTC. Drawing the rest from reference TRBV2 and TRBJ2-5, the complete variable domain is EPEVTQTPSHQVTQMGQEVILRCVPISNHLYFYWYRQILGQKVEFLVSFYNNEISEKSEIFDDQFSVERPDGSNFTLKIRSTKLEDSAMYFCASSEGAATQETQYFGPGTRLLVL.

This clone was found a few times. The chain has TRBV25-1 and TRBJ2-7; D not resolved. The CDR3 loop spans 12 amino acids. V was trimmed by 3 bases and J by 3 bases, leaving 6 bases between them. Germline lookup yields CDR1 MGHDK and CDR2 SYGVNS. CDR3 in DNA: TGTGCCAGCAGTGACACCGGCTACGAGCAGTACTTC. It encodes CASSDTGYEQYF.

The table lists this clone with a few counts. The chain has TRBV19 and TRBJ1-1, with 10 bases identical to TRBD1. Trimming at V came to 4 bases and at J to 1 base, leaving 12 bases not matched to a gene. The CDR3 covers 18 residues. Per germline, CDR1 LNHDA and CDR2 SQIVND (reference sequence). CDR3 sequence (DNA): TGTGCCAGTAGTAGGGGGAGGGGACAGGGGCTTGAGAACACTGAAGCTTTCTTT. This encodes CASSRGRGQGLENTEAFF. Full variable domain (rest looked up from reference TRBV19 and TRBJ1-1): DGGITQSPKYLFRKEGQNVTLSCEQNLNHDAMYWYRQDPGQGLRLIYYSQIVNDFQKGDIAEGYSVSREKKESFPLTVTSAQKNPTAFYLCASSRGRGQGLENTEAFFGQGTRLTVV.

The chain combines TRBV6-5 with TRBJ2-5, with 10 bases matching TRBD2. The CDR3 is 14 amino acids. The V segment lost 6 bases and the J segment 3 bases; nucleotides outside the gene matches: 4. Germline V gene sequence: CDR1 MNHEY, CDR2 SVGAGI. CDR3 region: CASRALAGEETQYF. The CDR3 coding sequence is TGTGCCAGCAGGGCTCTAGCGGGGGAAGAGACCCAGTACTTC.

The chain couples TRBV27 to TRBJ2-7; 11 positions agree with TRBD2. The germline V gene encodes CDR1 MNHEY and CDR2 SMNVEV (reference sequence). The CDR3 sequence is 17 residues long. V gave up 5 bases and J gave up 0 bases; unmatched junction bases: 9. The CDR3 sequence: CASSPGLAVSSSYEQYF. In DNA, the CDR3 is TGTGCCAGCAGTCCGGGACTAGCGGTTAGCTCCTCCTACGAGCAGTACTTC.

This sequence joins TRBV6-5 and TRBJ1-2, with TRBD1 matching 7 bases. V lost 6 bases, J lost 3 bases, and 1 base stayed unmatched. This CDR3 comprises 12 residues. CDR1 is MNHEY and CDR2 is SVGAGI in the germline V gene. CDR3: CASSDRDYGYTF. The CDR3 coding sequence is TGTGCCAGCAGCGACAGGGACTATGGCTACACCTTC.

The gene calls are TRBV11-3 and TRBJ2-1, with a weak D call TRBD1 (6 bases). The CDR3 spans 14 residues. Trimming cost V 3 bases and J 7 bases, with 13 bases left between them. Germline V gene sequence: CDR1 SGHNT, CDR2 YENEEA. CDR3 sequence reads: CASSFGGQTNEQFF. The CDR3 DNA follows: TGTGCCAGCAGCTTCGGAGGACAGACGAATGAGCAGTTCTTC.

The rearrangement joins TRBV13 to TRBJ2-1, with 8 bases aligning to TRBD2. This CDR3 is built from 16 residues. The germline gives CDR1 PRHDT, CDR2 FYEKMQ (reference sequence). V lost 5 bases to trimming and J lost 3 bases; unmatched junction nucleotides: 9. CDR3 loop: CASSTDGGAHYNEQFF. The CDR3 nucleotides read TGTGCCAGCAGCACTGACGGGGGGGCCCACTACAATGAGCAGTTCTTC.

This clone appeared a single time. V gene TRBV9 combines with J gene TRBJ1-2, with TRBD1 matching over 7 bases. V lost 9 bases to trimming and J lost 8 bases; unmatched junction nucleotides: 7. The V gene's germline CDR1 is SGDLS and CDR2 YYNGEE. There are 11 residues in the CDR3. Here the CDR3 reads CATKGTDGYTF. The CDR3, as DNA: TGTGCCACCAAAGGGACAGACGGCTACACCTTC.

This sequence joins TRBV6-6 and TRBJ2-7, with 7 bases fitting TRBD1. The V segment lost 6 bases and the J segment 5 bases; nucleotides outside the gene matches: 10. Germline values: CDR1 MNHNY, CDR2 SVGAGI (reference sequence). This CDR3 has 14 residues. This CDR3 is CASSFPTGANEQYF. The CDR3 DNA follows: TGTGCCAGCAGCTTTCCCACAGGGGCCAACGAGCAGTACTTC.